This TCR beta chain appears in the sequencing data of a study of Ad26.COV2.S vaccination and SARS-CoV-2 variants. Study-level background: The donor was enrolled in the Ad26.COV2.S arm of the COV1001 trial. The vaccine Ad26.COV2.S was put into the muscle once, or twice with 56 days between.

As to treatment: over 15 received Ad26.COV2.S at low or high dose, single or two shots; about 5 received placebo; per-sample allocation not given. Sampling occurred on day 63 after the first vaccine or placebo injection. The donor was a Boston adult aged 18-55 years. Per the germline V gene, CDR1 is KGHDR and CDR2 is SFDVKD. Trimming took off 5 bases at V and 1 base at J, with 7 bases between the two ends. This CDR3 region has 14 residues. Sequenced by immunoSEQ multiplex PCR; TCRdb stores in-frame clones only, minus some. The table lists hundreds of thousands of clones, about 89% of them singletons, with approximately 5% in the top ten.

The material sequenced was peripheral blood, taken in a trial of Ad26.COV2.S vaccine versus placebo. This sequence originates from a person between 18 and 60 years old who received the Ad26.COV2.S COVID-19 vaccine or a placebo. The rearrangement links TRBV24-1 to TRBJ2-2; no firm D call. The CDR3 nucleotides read TGTGCCACCAGTGCGACTCAGAACACCGGGGAGCTGTTTTTT. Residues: CATSATQNTGELFF.